These T cell receptor beta chains were read from a single sample in a study of a mutant IDH1 vaccine in newly diagnosed glioma. The antigens for these receptors are not known. Assay used: immunoSEQ multiplex PCR; TCRdb lists only in-frame clones, some missing. This table has tens of thousands of clones, 80% to 90% appearing once. The sample consisted of PBMCs, taken from a glioma patient whose treatment included an IDH1 peptide vaccine. The receptor source for this set is a middle-aged man with glioma. Both conserved end residues are part of each CDR3. A D gene is named only where the DNA matches it firmly. Clone size is given for some rows only: seen once, a few or many times, or a class if the clone is expanded.

d_call: NA
j_call: TRBJ2-5
v_call: TRBV19
clone_size: NA
cdr3_length: 14
cdr3_aa: CASSIGSGWETQYF
cdr3_nt: TGTGCCAGTAGTATAGGATCCGGGTGGGAGACCCAGTACTTC

d_call: NA
j_call: TRBJ1-1
v_call: TRBV28
clone_size: NA
cdr3_length: 14
cdr3_aa: CASSPRGGGTEAFF
cdr3_nt: TGTGCCAGCAGCCCCCGCGGGGGTGGCACTGAAGCTTTCTTT

d_call: TRBD1
j_call: TRBJ2-5
v_call: TRBV6-6
clone_size: NA
cdr3_length: 12
cdr3_aa: CASRPQGAAQYF
cdr3_nt: TGTGCCAGCAGACCACAGGGGGCGGCCCAGTACTTC

d_call: NA
j_call: TRBJ1-4
v_call: TRBV10-3
clone_size: NA
cdr3_length: 13
cdr3_aa: CAISSIVGEKLFF
cdr3_nt: TGTGCCATCAGCAGCATAGTAGGTGAAAAACTGTTTTTT

d_call: TRBD2
j_call: TRBJ2-2
v_call: TRBV7-6
clone_size: NA
cdr3_length: 13
cdr3_aa: CASRGRVAGELFF
cdr3_nt: TGTGCCAGCCGGGGGAGGGTGGCCGGGGAGCTGTTTTTT

d_call: NA
j_call: TRBJ1-6
v_call: TRBV10-2
clone_size: once
cdr3_length: 13
cdr3_aa: CASRRGADSPLHF
cdr3_nt: TGCGCCAGCCGACGGGGGGCCGACTCACCCCTCCACTTT

d_call: TRBD1
j_call: TRBJ1-3
v_call: TRBV7-9
clone_size: NA
cdr3_length: 16
cdr3_aa: CASSLGQGSSGNTIYF
cdr3_nt: TGTGCCAGCAGCTTGGGACAGGGGAGCTCTGGAAACACCATATATTTT

d_call: NA
j_call: TRBJ2-7
v_call: TRBV5-1
clone_size: NA
cdr3_length: 13
cdr3_aa: CASSLELDNEQYF
cdr3_nt: TGCGCCAGCAGCTTGGAGTTAGATAACGAGCAGTACTTC

d_call: NA
j_call: TRBJ2-7
v_call: TRBV21-1
clone_size: NA
cdr3_length: 16
cdr3_aa: CASSNPTGGSSYEQYF
cdr3_nt: TGTGCCAGCAGCAACCCCACAGGGGGAAGCTCCTACGAGCAGTACTTC

d_call: NA
j_call: TRBJ1-3
v_call: TRBV28
clone_size: NA
cdr3_length: 15
cdr3_aa: CASSTGSHSGNTIYF
cdr3_nt: TGTGCCAGCAGTACAGGGTCGCACTCTGGAAACACCATATATTTT

d_call: NA
j_call: TRBJ1-3
v_call: TRBV2
clone_size: NA
cdr3_length: 14
cdr3_aa: CASRHTGQENTIYF
cdr3_nt: TGTGCCAGCAGGCATACAGGGCAGGAAAACACCATATATTTT

d_call: TRBD2
j_call: TRBJ2-1
v_call: TRBV29-1
clone_size: NA
cdr3_length: 13
cdr3_aa: CSHRAGGGNEQFF
cdr3_nt: TGCAGCCACCGAGCGGGGGGGGGCAATGAGCAGTTCTTC

d_call: NA
j_call: TRBJ2-5
v_call: TRBV11-2
clone_size: NA
cdr3_length: 13
cdr3_aa: CASSLSGLETQYF
cdr3_nt: TGTGCCAGCAGCTTATCAGGGTTGGAGACCCAGTACTTC

d_call: NA
j_call: TRBJ1-4
v_call: TRBV18
clone_size: NA
cdr3_length: 11
cdr3_aa: CASSANEKLFF
cdr3_nt: TGTGCCAGCTCGGCCAATGAAAAACTGTTTTTT

d_call: NA
j_call: TRBJ1-6
v_call: TRBV6-6
clone_size: NA
cdr3_length: 15
cdr3_aa: CASASGGSYNSPLHF
cdr3_nt: TGTGCCAGCGCTTCTGGAGGATCCTATAATTCACCCCTCCACTTT

d_call: NA
j_call: TRBJ1-4
v_call: TRBV19
clone_size: NA
cdr3_length: 15
cdr3_aa: CASSRRQGESEKLFF
cdr3_nt: TGTGCCAGTAGTAGACGACAAGGGGAGAGTGAAAAACTGTTTTTT

d_call: TRBD1
j_call: TRBJ1-1
v_call: TRBV7-8
clone_size: NA
cdr3_length: 16
cdr3_aa: CASSLAVARGQTEAFF
cdr3_nt: TGTGCCAGCAGCTTAGCGGTTGCCAGGGGGCAAACTGAAGCTTTCTTT

d_call: NA
j_call: TRBJ1-6
v_call: TRBV27
clone_size: NA
cdr3_length: 12
cdr3_aa: CASSFLGSPLHF
cdr3_nt: TGTGCCAGCAGTTTCCTAGGTTCACCCCTCCACTTT

d_call: NA
j_call: TRBJ2-7
v_call: TRBV6-5
clone_size: NA
cdr3_length: 15
cdr3_aa: CASSYPLGQVNEQYF
cdr3_nt: TGTGCCAGCAGTTATCCCCTGGGGCAGGTCAACGAGCAGTACTTC

d_call: TRBD1
j_call: TRBJ2-2
v_call: TRBV7-9
clone_size: NA
cdr3_length: 18
cdr3_aa: CASSSSNLDRETGGELFF
cdr3_nt: TGTGCCAGCAGCTCCTCAAACCTTGACAGGGAGACTGGCGGGGAGCTGTTTTTT

d_call: TRBD2
j_call: TRBJ2-1
v_call: TRBV29-1
clone_size: NA
cdr3_length: 14
cdr3_aa: CSGRGSGAYNEQFF
cdr3_nt: TGCAGCGGGCGCGGTAGCGGGGCCTACAATGAGCAGTTCTTC

d_call: TRBD1
j_call: TRBJ1-5
v_call: TRBV19
clone_size: NA
cdr3_length: 16
cdr3_aa: CASTSGTGSSNQPQHF
cdr3_nt: TGTGCCAGTACCTCCGGGACAGGGAGCAGCAATCAGCCCCAGCATTTT

d_call: NA
j_call: TRBJ2-4
v_call: TRBV5-1
clone_size: NA
cdr3_length: 16
cdr3_aa: CASSLVQSGASRGQYF
cdr3_nt: TGCGCCAGCAGCTTGGTTCAATCAGGGGCTAGTAGGGGTCAGTACTTC

d_call: NA
j_call: TRBJ2-2
v_call: TRBV29-1
clone_size: NA
cdr3_length: 13
cdr3_aa: CSVQLGAGGELFF
cdr3_nt: TGCAGCGTCCAGTTGGGGGCGGGCGGGGAGCTGTTTTTT

d_call: NA
j_call: TRBJ2-3
v_call: TRBV10-2
clone_size: NA
cdr3_length: 16
cdr3_aa: CASSESWGGQKDTQYF
cdr3_nt: TGCGCCAGCAGTGAGTCGTGGGGGGGCCAAAAAGATACGCAGTATTTT

d_call: NA
j_call: TRBJ2-1
v_call: TRBV5-6
clone_size: NA
cdr3_length: 15
cdr3_aa: CASSSDWSSYNEQFF
cdr3_nt: TGTGCCAGCAGCTCGGACTGGAGCTCCTACAATGAGCAGTTCTTC

d_call: TRBD1
j_call: TRBJ2-3
v_call: TRBV6-4
clone_size: NA
cdr3_length: 16
cdr3_aa: CASSDRGQPSTDTQYF
cdr3_nt: TGTGCCAGCAGTGACAGGGGACAGCCTAGCACAGATACGCAGTATTTT

d_call: NA
j_call: TRBJ1-5
v_call: TRBV6-6
clone_size: few
cdr3_length: 14
cdr3_aa: CASRSTGSNQPQHF
cdr3_nt: TGTGCCAGCAGATCAACAGGGTCCAATCAGCCCCAGCATTTT

d_call: NA
j_call: TRBJ2-1
v_call: TRBV28
clone_size: NA
cdr3_length: 14
cdr3_aa: CASTGPANYNEQFF
cdr3_nt: TGTGCCAGCACCGGCCCCGCCAATTACAATGAGCAGTTCTTC

d_call: TRBD1
j_call: TRBJ1-1
v_call: TRBV28
clone_size: NA
cdr3_length: 18
cdr3_aa: CASSSMIQGVDMNTEAFF
cdr3_nt: TGTGCCAGCAGTTCTATGATACAGGGGGTTGACATGAACACTGAAGCTTTCTTT

d_call: NA
j_call: TRBJ1-1
v_call: TRBV18
clone_size: NA
cdr3_length: 14
cdr3_aa: CASSPLTWDTEAFF
cdr3_nt: TGTGCCAGCTCACCCTTGACCTGGGACACTGAAGCTTTCTTT

d_call: NA
j_call: TRBJ1-3
v_call: TRBV19
clone_size: NA
cdr3_length: 16
cdr3_aa: CASSVRVPSSGNTIYF
cdr3_nt: TGTGCCAGTAGTGTCCGGGTCCCTAGCTCTGGAAACACCATATATTTT

d_call: NA
j_call: TRBJ2-3
v_call: TRBV23-1
clone_size: NA
cdr3_length: 16
cdr3_aa: CASSPWKVPYTDTQYF
cdr3_nt: TGCGCCAGCAGTCCCTGGAAGGTCCCTTACACAGATACGCAGTATTTT

d_call: TRBD1
j_call: TRBJ1-2
v_call: TRBV19
clone_size: few
cdr3_length: 14
cdr3_aa: CASSVPGQGYGYTF
cdr3_nt: TGTGCCAGTAGTGTACCGGGACAGGGGTATGGCTACACCTTC

d_call: NA
j_call: TRBJ1-1
v_call: TRBV30
clone_size: few
cdr3_length: 11
cdr3_aa: CAWSVGAEAFF
cdr3_nt: TGTGCCTGGAGCGTGGGGGCTGAAGCTTTCTTT

d_call: NA
j_call: TRBJ1-2
v_call: TRBV5-5
clone_size: NA
cdr3_length: 12
cdr3_aa: CASSLGDYGYTF
cdr3_nt: TGTGCCAGCAGCTTAGGGGACTATGGCTACACCTTC

d_call: NA
j_call: TRBJ2-5
v_call: TRBV9
clone_size: NA
cdr3_length: 15
cdr3_aa: CASSSAGRQQETQYF
cdr3_nt: TGTGCCAGCAGCTCCGCCGGTAGGCAGCAAGAGACCCAGTACTTC

d_call: NA
j_call: TRBJ2-7
v_call: TRBV5-3
clone_size: NA
cdr3_length: 15
cdr3_aa: CASSLVGGSSYEQYF
cdr3_nt: TGTGCCAGCAGCTTGGTCGGGGGAAGCTCCTACGAGCAGTACTTC

d_call: NA
j_call: TRBJ2-2
v_call: TRBV2
clone_size: once
cdr3_length: 13
cdr3_aa: CASSEAFGGELFF
cdr3_nt: TGTGCCAGCAGTGAAGCCTTTGGCGGGGAGCTGTTTTTT

d_call: NA
j_call: TRBJ2-7
v_call: TRBV6-6
clone_size: NA
cdr3_length: 16
cdr3_aa: CASSYSWVRISYEQYF
cdr3_nt: TGTGCCAGCAGTTACTCTTGGGTTCGCATCTCCTACGAGCAGTACTTC

d_call: NA
j_call: TRBJ1-1
v_call: TRBV19
clone_size: NA
cdr3_length: 15
cdr3_aa: CASSTHAGVGTEAFF
cdr3_nt: TGTGCCAGTAGTACCCACGCCGGGGTGGGAACTGAAGCTTTCTTT

d_call: TRBD2
j_call: TRBJ2-1
v_call: TRBV4-3
clone_size: NA
cdr3_length: 16
cdr3_aa: CASSQGPGTSRNEQFF
cdr3_nt: TGCGCCAGCAGCCAAGGGCCCGGGACTAGCAGGAATGAGCAGTTCTTC

d_call: NA
j_call: TRBJ2-5
v_call: TRBV7-9
clone_size: NA
cdr3_length: 16
cdr3_aa: CASSLASRGSGETQYF
cdr3_nt: TGTGCCAGCAGCTTAGCGAGCAGGGGATCAGGAGAGACCCAGTACTTC

d_call: TRBD1
j_call: TRBJ2-7
v_call: TRBV29-1
clone_size: NA
cdr3_length: 12
cdr3_aa: CSVARGLDEQYF
cdr3_nt: TGCAGCGTTGCCAGGGGGCTTGACGAGCAGTACTTC

d_call: NA
j_call: TRBJ1-1
v_call: TRBV11-2
clone_size: NA
cdr3_length: 14
cdr3_aa: CASSHDGGRTEAFF
cdr3_nt: TGTGCCAGCAGTCACGACGGGGGAAGGACTGAAGCTTTCTTT

d_call: NA
j_call: TRBJ2-1
v_call: TRBV7-9
clone_size: once
cdr3_length: 15
cdr3_aa: CASSFGRTVGNEQFF
cdr3_nt: TGTGCCAGCAGCTTCGGGCGGACTGTGGGTAATGAGCAGTTCTTC

d_call: TRBD2
j_call: TRBJ2-1
v_call: TRBV4-1
clone_size: once
cdr3_length: 17
cdr3_aa: CASSQLQTSGSGNEQFF
cdr3_nt: TGCGCCAGCAGCCAACTCCAGACTAGCGGGAGCGGTAATGAGCAGTTCTTC

d_call: NA
j_call: TRBJ1-1
v_call: TRBV7-2
clone_size: few
cdr3_length: 14
cdr3_aa: CASSFSDMNTEAFF
cdr3_nt: TGTGCCAGCAGCTTTTCAGATATGAACACTGAAGCTTTCTTT

d_call: NA
j_call: TRBJ2-3
v_call: TRBV5-1
clone_size: NA
cdr3_length: 16
cdr3_aa: CASSSMGRVGTDTQYF
cdr3_nt: TGCGCCAGCAGCTCAATGGGCAGGGTGGGCACAGATACGCAGTATTTT